These 22 T cell receptor beta chains originate from one sample sequenced in a study of CD8 T cells in Susac syndrome (dated by TCRdb to between 2018 and 2021). Library creation used the immunoSEQ multiplex PCR assay. RNA was extracted using the RNeasy kit, and roughly 0.5 to 1 microgram was reverse transcribed with random hexamers. Starting from the raw public reads, TCRdb applied fastp trimming at Q25, assembled clones with MiXCR and retained in-frame beta chains. Rows matching on CDR3 protein sequence are summarized as one entry with the most common DNA and genes. The sample yields 45,000 to 55,000 distinct CDR3 sequences; roughly 93% were counted once. The leading ten clones occupy around 0.53% of the sample. The sequencing sample was made of CD8+ T cells from PBMCs. The source is a human donor in good health.

The rearrangement links TRBV30 to TRBJ2-2; D gene ambiguous. The germline CDR1 and CDR2 sequences are GTSNPN and SVGIG (reference sequence). Trimming pared 2 bases from V and 6 bases from J, leaving 4 bases between. The CDR3 is made up of 11 amino acids. This chain's CDR3 is CAWSSSGELFF. In DNA form, the CDR3 reads TGTGCCTGGAGTTCGTCCGGGGAGCTGTTTTTT. The complete variable domain, with remaining parts taken from reference TRBV30 and TRBJ2-2, reads SQTIHQWPATLVQPVGSPLSLECTVEGTSNPNLYWYRQAAGRGLQLLFYSVGIGQISSEVPQNLSASRPQDRQFILSSKKLLLSDSGFYLCAWSSSGELFFGEGSRLTVL.

The V and J genes are TRBV7-9 and TRBJ1-2; TRBD1 agrees at 7 bases. CDR3 size: 16 residues. The germline V gene encodes CDR1 SEHNR and CDR2 FQNEAQ (reference sequence). Unmatched junction bases numbered 9, after V lost 5 bases and J lost 0 bases. CDR3 protein: CASSTLGQEANYGYTF. CDR3 in DNA: TGTGCCAGCAGCACCCTAGGACAGGAAGCTAACTATGGCTACACCTTC.

The CDR3 nucleotides are TGCAGCGTTGAAAGCGGGAGTGGAGATACGCAGTATTTT. It translates to CSVESGSGDTQYF. This rearrangement joins TRBV29-1 to TRBJ2-3, with 8 positions matching TRBD2. CDR1 and CDR2 (germline): SQVTM, ANQGSEA. Trimming took 2 bases from V and 5 from J; bases not matched to a gene: 3. The CDR3 totals 13 residues.

The chain combines TRBV24-1 with TRBJ2-1, with D perhaps TRBD1 or TRBD2 (5 bases each). The CDR3 is made up of 16 amino acids. Trimming removed 0 bases at V and 5 bases at J, with 13 bases between. Germline V lookup: CDR1 KGHDR, CDR2 SFDVKD. The CDR3 spells CATSDLPGYGNNEQFF. The DNA of the CDR3 is TGTGCCACCAGTGATTTGCCAGGGTACGGGAACAATGAGCAGTTCTTC.

The J gene is TRBJ2-1, the V gene TRBV15, with unresolved D. The germline CDR1 and CDR2 sequences are LNHNV and YYDKDF (reference sequence). The CDR3 loop spans 11 amino acids. Trimming cost V 1 base and J 7 bases, with 2 bases left between them. CDR3 coding DNA: TGTGCCACCAGCAGAGCTAATGAGCAGTTCTTC. It specifies CATSRANEQFF.

The V and J genes are TRBV4-1 and TRBJ1-2, with TRBD1 identical over 7 bases. The CDR3 has 15 residues. From germline, CDR1 is MGHRA and CDR2 YSYEKL. V gave up 1 base and J gave up 0 bases; unmatched junction bases: 2. The chain's CDR3 is CASSQGGTANYGYTF. DNA of the CDR3: TGCGCCAGCAGCCAAGGCGGGACAGCTAACTATGGCTACACCTTC.

This chain links TRBV28 with TRBJ2-3; 9 bases are a match to TRBD2. Losses at the gene ends were 6 bases for V and 3 bases for J; bases not matched to a gene: 10. CDR3 length: 16 residues. Germline CDR1 MDHEN, CDR2 SYDVKM. In nucleotides, the CDR3 is TGTGCCAGCAGGATAATAGCGGGGGAAGGGACAGATACGCAGTATTTT. Translating gives CASRIIAGEGTDTQYF.

The chain employs TRBV29-1 and TRBJ1-2, with D unclear. In germline, CDR1 is SQVTM, CDR2 ANQGSEA. The V end was cut by 7 bases, the J end by 1 base, with 13 bases between. This CDR3 region has 13 residues. The CDR3 DNA sequence: TGCAGCGCCGTCGACGGATTTAACTATGGCTACACCTTC. The encoded protein is CSAVDGFNYGYTF.

The V and J genes are TRBV5-1 and TRBJ2-7; weak D call: TRBD2 (6 bases). The V end was cut by 5 bases, the J end by 6 bases, with 15 bases between. Germline loops: CDR1 SGHRS, CDR2 YFSETQ. The CDR3 has 13 amino acids. CDR3: CASRDGTGAEQYF. For the CDR3, the DNA is TGCGCCAGCAGGGACGGGACTGGGGCCGAGCAGTACTTC.

The chain joins TRBV2 to TRBJ2-7; D is unresolved. CDR1 is SNHLY and CDR2 is FYNNEI in the germline V gene. The V and J ends lost 4 bases and 4 bases respectively, with 5 bases between them. The CDR3 extends over 11 amino acids. In DNA form, the CDR3 reads TGTGCCAGCAGTGCCAATTACGAGCAGTACTTC. This gives the protein CASSANYEQYF.

This clonotype was seen just once. The chain employs TRBV2 and TRBJ2-2; tentatively, D is TRBD1 (5 bases). The CDR3 runs 19 residues. Deletions cut 3 bases from V and 5 bases from J, with 25 bases between. The germline CDR1 and CDR2 sequences are SNHLY and FYNNEI. CDR3 residues: CASSDSFVFQTQGTGELFF. CDR3 in DNA: TGTGCCAGCAGTGACTCGTTCGTTTTCCAGACCCAGGGTACCGGGGAGCTGTTTTTT.

V is TRBV19 and J is TRBJ2-1; 9 bases agree with TRBD2. Germline trimming cut 5 bases from V and 8 bases from J; bases unmatched to any gene: 10. This CDR3 is built from 15 residues. Germline CDR1 LNHDA, CDR2 SQIVND (reference sequence). The CDR3 sequence: CASSVLLAGWDEQFF. CDR3 bases: TGTGCCAGTAGTGTTCTCCTAGCGGGATGGGATGAGCAGTTCTTC.

The genes are TRBV18 and TRBJ2-3; D not resolved. With 0 bases removed from V and 3 bases from J, the gap between germline ends came to 25 bases. This CDR3 has 20 amino acids. Germline CDR1 reads KGHSH; CDR2 reads LQKENI. CDR3 bases: TGTGCCAGCTCACCACCCGGACCCCATTTCTCTTCACGTCTAACAGATACGCAGTATTTT. Protein sequence: CASSPPGPHFSSRLTDTQYF.

This sequence joins TRBV10-2 and TRBJ2-7; weak D call: TRBD2 (5 bases). The germline V gene has CDR1 WSHSY and CDR2 SAAADI. Trimming pared 6 bases from V and 0 bases from J, leaving 18 bases between. The CDR3 runs to 16 residues. The CDR3 region has the DNA TGCGCCAGCAGCGCTACCTCGGACGGGATCTCCTACGAGCAGTACTTC. This codes for CASSATSDGISYEQYF.

The rearrangement uses TRBV6-6 and TRBJ2-5, with D possibly being TRBD1 or TRBD2 (6 bases each). V shed 0 bases and J shed 5 bases, with 16 bases lying between them. Per the germline V gene, CDR1 is MNHNY and CDR2 is SVGAGI (reference sequence). There are 16 residues in the CDR3. CDR3 protein: CASSYSGGEMVETQYF. DNA of the CDR3: TGTGCCAGCAGTTACTCGGGGGGCGAAATGGTTGAGACCCAGTACTTC.

This chain uses TRBV12-3 or TRBV12-4 with TRBJ2-5; D gene unclear. Trimming removed 3 bases at V and 4 bases at J, with 3 bases between. This CDR3 comprises 11 residues. DNA for the CDR3: TGTGCCAGCAGTTTCCTAGAGACCCAGTACTTC. Protein sequence: CASSFLETQYF.

The rearrangement links TRBV27 to TRBJ2-7; maybe TRBD2 (6 bases). The CDR3 consists of 14 residues. Germline V gives CDR1 MNHEY, CDR2 SMNVEV (reference sequence). Trimming pared 7 bases from V and 0 bases from J, leaving 13 bases between. For the CDR3, the DNA is TGTGCCAGCAATAAAGCGGGTATCTCCTACGAGCAGTACTTC. Translated, it gives CASNKAGISYEQYF.

This clonotype was counted once. This chain uses TRBV30 with TRBJ2-7, with TRBD1 identical over 8 bases. Unmatched junction bases numbered 34, after V lost 3 bases and J lost 3 bases. Germline V gene sequence: CDR1 GTSNPN, CDR2 SVGIG (reference sequence). The CDR3 is 23 amino acids. The CDR3 region is CAWSLSAGVRFGQGGIGLYEQYF. The CDR3 coding sequence is TGTGCCTGGAGCCTGTCTGCGGGTGTTCGGTTCGGACAGGGTGGTATTGGACTCTACGAGCAGTACTTC.

The chain is built from TRBV6-6 and TRBJ2-7; D may be TRBD2 (5 bases). Germline-derived CDR1 and CDR2 are MNHNY and SVGAGI (reference sequence). Trimming pared 2 bases from V and 6 bases from J, leaving 11 bases between. The CDR3 sequence is 13 residues long. The CDR3 nucleotides are TGTGCCAGCAGTTACAAGCCGGGGAGCGAGCAGTACTTC. Translation: CASSYKPGSEQYF.

The chain carries TRBV19 and TRBJ2-7; 8 nucleotides agree with TRBD2. This CDR3 has 15 amino acids. CDR1 is LNHDA and CDR2 is SQIVND in the germline V gene (reference sequence). The J segment lost 2 bases and the V segment lost 7 bases, leaving 10 bases of the junction unmatched. CDR3: CASNPAGAGPYEQYF. The CDR3 nucleotides are TGTGCCAGTAACCCAGCGGGAGCGGGCCCCTACGAGCAGTACTTC.

V is TRBV2 and J is TRBJ2-7; TRBD1 might be the D (6 bases). The CDR3 extends over 14 amino acids. Per the germline V gene, CDR1 is SNHLY and CDR2 is FYNNEI. V was clipped by 10 bases and J by 2 bases, with 18 bases between them. The CDR3 nucleotides read TGTGCCACCCTTCTGGCAGGGGTAACCTACGAGCAGTACTTC. As protein: CATLLAGVTYEQYF.

This rearrangement joins TRBV29-1 to TRBJ2-7; TRBD1 matches 9 bases. CDR1 and CDR2 from the germline V gene are SQVTM and ANQGSEA. Trimming cost V 6 bases and J 3 bases; bases outside gene matches: 3. The CDR3 sequence is 12 residues long. CDR3 region: CSVGQGIYEQYF. In nucleotides, the CDR3 is TGCAGCGTGGGACAGGGTATCTACGAGCAGTACTTC.